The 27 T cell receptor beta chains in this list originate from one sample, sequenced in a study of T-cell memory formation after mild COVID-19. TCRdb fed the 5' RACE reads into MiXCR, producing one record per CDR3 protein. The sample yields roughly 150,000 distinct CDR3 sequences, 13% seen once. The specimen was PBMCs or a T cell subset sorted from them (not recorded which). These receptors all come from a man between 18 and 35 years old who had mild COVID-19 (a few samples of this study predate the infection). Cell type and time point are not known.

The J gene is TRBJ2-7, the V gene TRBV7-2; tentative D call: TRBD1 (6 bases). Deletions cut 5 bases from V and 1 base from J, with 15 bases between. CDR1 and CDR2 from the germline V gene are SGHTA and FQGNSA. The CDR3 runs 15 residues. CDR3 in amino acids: CASSIGQIPSYEQYF. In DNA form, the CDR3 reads TGTGCCAGCAGCATTGGACAGATTCCATCCTACGAGCAGTACTTC.

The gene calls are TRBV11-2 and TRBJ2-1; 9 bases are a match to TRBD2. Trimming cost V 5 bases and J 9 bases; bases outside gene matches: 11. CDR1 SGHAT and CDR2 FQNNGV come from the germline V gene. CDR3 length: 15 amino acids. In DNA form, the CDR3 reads TGTGCCAGCAGCCGCCGGTTAGCGGGGGTCGGTGAGCAGTTCTTC. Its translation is CASSRRLAGVGEQFF.

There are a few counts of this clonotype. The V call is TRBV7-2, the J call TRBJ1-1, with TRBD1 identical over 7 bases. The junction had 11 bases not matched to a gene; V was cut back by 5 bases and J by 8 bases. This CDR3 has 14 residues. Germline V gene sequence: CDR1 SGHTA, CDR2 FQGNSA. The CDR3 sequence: CASSEIGGGSEAFF. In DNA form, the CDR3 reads TGTGCCAGCAGCGAGATAGGGGGCGGGTCGGAAGCTTTCTTT.

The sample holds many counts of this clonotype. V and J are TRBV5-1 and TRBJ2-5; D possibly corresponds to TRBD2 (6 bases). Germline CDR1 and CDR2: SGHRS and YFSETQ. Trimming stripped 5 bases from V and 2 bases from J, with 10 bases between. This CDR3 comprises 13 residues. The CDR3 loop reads CASSRSGQETQYF. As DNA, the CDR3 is TGCGCCAGCAGTCGCAGCGGGCAAGAGACCCAGTACTTC.

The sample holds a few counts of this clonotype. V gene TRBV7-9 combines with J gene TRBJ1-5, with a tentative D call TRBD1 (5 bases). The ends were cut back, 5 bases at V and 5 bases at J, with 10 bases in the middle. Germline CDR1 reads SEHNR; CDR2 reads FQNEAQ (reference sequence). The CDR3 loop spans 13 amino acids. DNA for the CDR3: TGTGCCAGCAGCCGTGTGGGGGATCAGCCCCAGCATTTT. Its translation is CASSRVGDQPQHF.

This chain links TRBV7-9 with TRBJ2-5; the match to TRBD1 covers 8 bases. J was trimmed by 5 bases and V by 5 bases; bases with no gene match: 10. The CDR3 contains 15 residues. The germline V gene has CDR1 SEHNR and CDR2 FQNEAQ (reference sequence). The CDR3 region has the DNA TGTGCCAGCAGCCCTTCGGACAGGGATTTCGAGACCCAGTACTTC. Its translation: CASSPSDRDFETQYF.

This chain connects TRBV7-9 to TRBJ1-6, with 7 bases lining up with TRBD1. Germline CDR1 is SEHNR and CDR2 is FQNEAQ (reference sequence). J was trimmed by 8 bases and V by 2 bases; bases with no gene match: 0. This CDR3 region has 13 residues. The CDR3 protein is CASSLQGDSPLHF. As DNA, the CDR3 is TGTGCCAGCAGCTTACAGGGGGATTCACCCCTCCACTTT.

CDR3 coding DNA: TGTGCCAGCACTCCAACAGGCCCGAACACCGGGGAGCTGTTTTTT. It specifies CASTPTGPNTGELFF. The chain links TRBV11-2 to TRBJ2-2, with D perhaps matching TRBD1 (5 bases). The ends were cut back, 7 bases at V and 0 bases at J, with 12 bases in the middle. Germline assignment: CDR1 SGHAT and CDR2 FQNNGV. The CDR3 runs to 15 residues.

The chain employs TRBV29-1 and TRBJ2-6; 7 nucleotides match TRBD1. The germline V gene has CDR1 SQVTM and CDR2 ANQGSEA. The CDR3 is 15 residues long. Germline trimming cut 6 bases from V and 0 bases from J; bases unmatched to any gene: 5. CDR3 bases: TGCAGCGTGATGGGACAGAACTCTGGGGCCAACGTCCTGACTTTC. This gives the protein CSVMGQNSGANVLTF.

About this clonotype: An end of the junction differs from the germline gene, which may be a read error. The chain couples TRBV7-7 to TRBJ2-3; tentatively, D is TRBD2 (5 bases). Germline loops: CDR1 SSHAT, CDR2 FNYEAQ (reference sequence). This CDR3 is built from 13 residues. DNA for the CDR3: TGTGCTAGCAGCTTCACGGGGACAGATACGCAGTATTTT. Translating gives CASSFTGTDTQYF.

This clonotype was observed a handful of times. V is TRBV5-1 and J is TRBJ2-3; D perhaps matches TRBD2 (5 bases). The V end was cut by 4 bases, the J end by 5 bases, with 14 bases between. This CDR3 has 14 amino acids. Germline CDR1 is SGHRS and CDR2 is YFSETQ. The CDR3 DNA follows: TGCGCCAGCAGCCAGGACTGGGTACAAGATACGCAGTATTTT. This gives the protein CASSQDWVQDTQYF.

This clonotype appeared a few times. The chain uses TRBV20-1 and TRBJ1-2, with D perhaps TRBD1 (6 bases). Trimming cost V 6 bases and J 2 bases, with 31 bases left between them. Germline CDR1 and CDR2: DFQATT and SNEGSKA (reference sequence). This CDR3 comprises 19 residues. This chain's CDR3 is CSAPARGSGKLGGNYGYTF. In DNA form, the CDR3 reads TGCAGTGCCCCCGCCCGGGGGAGTGGGAAACTAGGGGGAAACTATGGCTACACCTTC.

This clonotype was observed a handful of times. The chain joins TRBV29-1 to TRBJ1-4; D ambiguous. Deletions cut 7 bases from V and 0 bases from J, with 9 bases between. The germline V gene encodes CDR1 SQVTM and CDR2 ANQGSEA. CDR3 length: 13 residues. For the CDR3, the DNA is TGCAGCGCCACTGGTTCAACTAATGAAAAACTGTTTTTT. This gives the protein CSATGSTNEKLFF.

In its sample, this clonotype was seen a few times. The DNA for the CDR3 is TGCGCCAGCAGACCGGGACAGGGATGGGGGGCTTTCTTT. It is translated as CASRPGQGWGAFF. This chain uses TRBV5-1 with TRBJ1-1, with 9 bases matching TRBD1. The V and J ends lost 5 bases and 11 bases, in that order; junction bases with no gene match: 10. Germline V gene lookup returns CDR1 SGHRS and CDR2 YFSETQ. The CDR3 covers 13 residues.

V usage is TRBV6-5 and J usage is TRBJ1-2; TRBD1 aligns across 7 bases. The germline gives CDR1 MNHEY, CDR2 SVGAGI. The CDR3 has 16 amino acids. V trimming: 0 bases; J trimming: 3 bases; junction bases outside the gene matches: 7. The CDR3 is CASSYSAGTVHYGYTF. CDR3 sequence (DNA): TGTGCCAGCAGTTACTCGGCCGGGACAGTTCACTATGGCTACACCTTC.

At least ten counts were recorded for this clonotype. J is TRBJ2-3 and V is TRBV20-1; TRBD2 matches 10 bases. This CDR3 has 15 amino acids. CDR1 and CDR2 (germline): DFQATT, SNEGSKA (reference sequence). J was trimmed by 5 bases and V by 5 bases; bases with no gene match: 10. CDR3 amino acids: CSAADSGGAGDTQYF. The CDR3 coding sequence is TGCAGTGCTGCAGACAGCGGGGGGGCGGGAGATACGCAGTATTTT.

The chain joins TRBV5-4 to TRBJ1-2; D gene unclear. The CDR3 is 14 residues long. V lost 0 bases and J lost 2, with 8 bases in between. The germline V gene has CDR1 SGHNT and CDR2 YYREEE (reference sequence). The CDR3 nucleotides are TGTGCCAGCAGCTTGGACTTGGGAAACTATGGCTACACCTTC. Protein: CASSLDLGNYGYTF.

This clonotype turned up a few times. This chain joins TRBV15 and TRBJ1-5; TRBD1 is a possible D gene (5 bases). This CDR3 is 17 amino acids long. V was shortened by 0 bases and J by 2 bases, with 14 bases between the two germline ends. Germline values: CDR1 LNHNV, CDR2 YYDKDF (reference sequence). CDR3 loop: CATSRDLGGAGNQPQHF. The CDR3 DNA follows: TGTGCCACCAGCAGAGACCTCGGCGGGGCAGGCAATCAGCCCCAGCATTTT. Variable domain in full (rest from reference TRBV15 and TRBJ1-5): DAMVIQNPRYQVTQFGKPVTLSCSQTLNHNVMYWYQQKSSQAPKLLFHYYDKDFNNEADTPDNFQSRRPNTSFCFLDIRSPGLGDTAMYLCATSRDLGGAGNQPQHFGDGTRLSIL.

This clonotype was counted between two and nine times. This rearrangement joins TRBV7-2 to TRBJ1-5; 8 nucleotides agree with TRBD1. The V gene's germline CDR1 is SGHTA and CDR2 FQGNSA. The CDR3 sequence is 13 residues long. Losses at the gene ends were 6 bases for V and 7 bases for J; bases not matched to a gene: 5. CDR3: CASRGQGGQPQHF. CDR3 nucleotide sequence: TGTGCCAGCAGAGGACAGGGTGGACAGCCCCAGCATTTT.

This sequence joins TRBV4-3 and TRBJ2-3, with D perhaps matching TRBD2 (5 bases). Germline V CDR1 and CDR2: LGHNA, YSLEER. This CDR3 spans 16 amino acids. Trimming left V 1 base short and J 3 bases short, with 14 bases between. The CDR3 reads CASSQGPSLATDTQYF. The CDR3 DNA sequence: TGCGCCAGCAGCCAAGGACCATCTCTAGCAACAGATACGCAGTATTTT.

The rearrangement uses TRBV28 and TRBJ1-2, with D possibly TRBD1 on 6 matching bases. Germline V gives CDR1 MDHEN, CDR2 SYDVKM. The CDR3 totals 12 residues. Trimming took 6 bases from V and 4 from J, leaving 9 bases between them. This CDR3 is CASRRTVYGYTF. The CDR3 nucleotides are TGTGCCAGCAGAAGGACAGTCTATGGCTACACCTTC.

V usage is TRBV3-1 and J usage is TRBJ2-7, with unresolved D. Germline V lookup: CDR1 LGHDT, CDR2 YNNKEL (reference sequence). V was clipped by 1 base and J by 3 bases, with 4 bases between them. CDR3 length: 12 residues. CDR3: CASSQAIYEQYF. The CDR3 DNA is TGTGCCAGCAGCCAAGCAATCTACGAGCAGTACTTC.

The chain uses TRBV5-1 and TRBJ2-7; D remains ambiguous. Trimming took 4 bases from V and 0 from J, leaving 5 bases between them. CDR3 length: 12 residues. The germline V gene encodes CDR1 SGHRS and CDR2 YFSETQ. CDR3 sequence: CASSQPSYEQYF. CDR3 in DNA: TGCGCCAGCAGCCAACCCTCCTACGAGCAGTACTTC.

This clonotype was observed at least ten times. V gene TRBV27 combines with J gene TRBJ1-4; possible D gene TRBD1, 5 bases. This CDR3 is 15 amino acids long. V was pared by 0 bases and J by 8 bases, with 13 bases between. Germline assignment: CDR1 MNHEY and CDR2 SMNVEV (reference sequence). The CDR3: CASSLSTRGSEKLFF. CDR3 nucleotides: TGTGCCAGCAGTTTATCGACCCGGGGGAGCGAAAAACTGTTTTTT.

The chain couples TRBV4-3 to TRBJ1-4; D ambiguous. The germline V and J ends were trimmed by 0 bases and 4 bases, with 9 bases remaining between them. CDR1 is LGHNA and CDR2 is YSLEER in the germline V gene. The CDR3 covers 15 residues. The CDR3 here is CASSQEPGYNEKLFF. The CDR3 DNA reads TGCGCCAGCAGCCAAGAACCAGGTTATAATGAAAAACTGTTTTTT.

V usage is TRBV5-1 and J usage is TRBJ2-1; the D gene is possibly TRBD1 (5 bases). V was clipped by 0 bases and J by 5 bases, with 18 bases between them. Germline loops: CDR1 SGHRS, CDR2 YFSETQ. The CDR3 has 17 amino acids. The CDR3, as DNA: TGCGCCAGCAGCTTGGACCGGGCAGGGTTTGGAGACAATGAGCAGTTCTTC. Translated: CASSLDRAGFGDNEQFF.

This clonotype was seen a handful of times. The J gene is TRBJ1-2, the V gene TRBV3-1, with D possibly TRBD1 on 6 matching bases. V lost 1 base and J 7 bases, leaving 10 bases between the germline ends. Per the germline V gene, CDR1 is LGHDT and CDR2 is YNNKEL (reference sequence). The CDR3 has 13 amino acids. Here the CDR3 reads CASSQATGLGYTF. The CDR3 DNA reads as TGTGCCAGCAGCCAAGCTACAGGGCTTGGCTACACCTTC.